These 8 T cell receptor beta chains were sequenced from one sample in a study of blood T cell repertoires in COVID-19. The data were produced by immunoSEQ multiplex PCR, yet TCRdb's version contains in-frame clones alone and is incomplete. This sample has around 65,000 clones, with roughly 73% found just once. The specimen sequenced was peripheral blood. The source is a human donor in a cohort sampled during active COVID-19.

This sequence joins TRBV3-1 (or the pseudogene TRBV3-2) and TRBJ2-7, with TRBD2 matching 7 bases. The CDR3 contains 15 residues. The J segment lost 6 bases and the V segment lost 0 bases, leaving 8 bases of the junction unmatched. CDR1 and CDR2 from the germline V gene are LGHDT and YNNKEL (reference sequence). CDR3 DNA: TGTGCCAGCAGCCAAGAGATGCCGGGAGGTGCCGAGCAGTACTTC. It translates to CASSQEMPGGAEQYF.

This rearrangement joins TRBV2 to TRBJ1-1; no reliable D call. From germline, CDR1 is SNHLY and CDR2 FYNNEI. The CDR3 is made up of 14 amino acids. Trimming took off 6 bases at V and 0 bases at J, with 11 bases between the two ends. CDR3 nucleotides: TGTGCCAGCAGCGTAACCGGGTTGAACACTGAAGCTTTCTTT. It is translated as CASSVTGLNTEAFF.

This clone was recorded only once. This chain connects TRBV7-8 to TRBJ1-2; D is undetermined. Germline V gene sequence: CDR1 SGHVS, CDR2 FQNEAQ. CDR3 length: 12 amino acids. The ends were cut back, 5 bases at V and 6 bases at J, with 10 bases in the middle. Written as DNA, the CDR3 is TGTGCCAGCAGCCCTTTGCAGGATGGCTACACCTTC. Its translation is CASSPLQDGYTF.

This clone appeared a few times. This CDR3 is CASSHRGDTQYF. For the CDR3, the DNA is TGTGCCAGCAGCCACCGGGGAGATACGCAGTATTTT. This rearrangement joins TRBV11-1 to TRBJ2-3; a weak D match, TRBD2 (5 bases). The CDR3 runs 12 residues. The germline V gene has CDR1 SGHAT and CDR2 FQDESV (reference sequence). Between the trimmed V and J ends, which lost 5 bases and 5 bases, there was a span of 8 bases.

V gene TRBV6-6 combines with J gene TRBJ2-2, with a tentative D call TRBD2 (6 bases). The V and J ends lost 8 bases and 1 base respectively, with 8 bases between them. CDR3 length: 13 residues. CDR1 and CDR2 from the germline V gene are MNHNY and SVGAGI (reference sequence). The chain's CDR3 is CASEAGNTGELFF. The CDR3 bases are TGTGCCAGCGAAGCGGGGAACACCGGGGAGCTGTTTTTT.

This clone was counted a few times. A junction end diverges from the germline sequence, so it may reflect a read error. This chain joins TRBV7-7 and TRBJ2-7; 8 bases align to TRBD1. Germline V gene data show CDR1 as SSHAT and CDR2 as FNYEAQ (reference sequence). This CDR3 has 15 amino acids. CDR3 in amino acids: CASSLVDGQGHEQYF. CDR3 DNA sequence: TGTGCTAGCAGCTTAGTTGACGGACAGGGCCACGAGCAGTACTTC.

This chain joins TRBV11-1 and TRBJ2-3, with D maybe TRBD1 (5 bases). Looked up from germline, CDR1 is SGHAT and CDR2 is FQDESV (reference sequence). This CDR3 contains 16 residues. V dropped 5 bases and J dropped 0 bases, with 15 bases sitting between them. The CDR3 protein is CASSPPDPGSTDTQYF. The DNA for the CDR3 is TGTGCCAGCAGCCCCCCCGACCCAGGGAGCACAGATACGCAGTATTTT.

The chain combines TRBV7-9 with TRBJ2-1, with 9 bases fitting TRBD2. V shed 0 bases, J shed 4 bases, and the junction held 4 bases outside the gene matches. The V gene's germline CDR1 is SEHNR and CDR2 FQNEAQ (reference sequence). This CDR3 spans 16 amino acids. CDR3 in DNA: TGTGCCAGCAGCTTAGCAGGGACTAGCCCGTACAATGAGCAGTTCTTC. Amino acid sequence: CASSLAGTSPYNEQFF.